This record looks at one T cell receptor beta chain sequence and its context. Its antigen is not identified. Germline CDR1 reads MRHNA; CDR2 reads SNTAGT. J gave up 0 bases and V 6 bases, and 11 bases lay outside the gene matches. The length of the CDR3 is 17 residues. This sample is drawn from a study of OX40 agonist ivuxolimab in advanced cancers. Libraries were prepared by immunoSEQ multiplex PCR; TCRdb keeps only in-frame clonotypes and omits some of them. The sample includes 25,000 to 35,000 clones, roughly 84% of them seen just once. Findings of the study overall: Certain nonresponders additionally had low normalized T-cell clonal expansion.

The receptor was derived from an adult with an advanced solid tumor such as melanoma, head and neck, liver or kidney cancer. The sample here was CD4+ or CD8+ T cells sorted from blood, taken in a trial of the OX40 agonist ivuxolimab. The gene calls are TRBV6-4 and TRBJ2-3; 8 bases align to TRBD2. This CDR3 reads CASRDRRGGPSTDTQYF. The DNA of the CDR3 is TGTGCCAGCAGAGATCGACGCGGGGGGCCTAGCACAGATACGCAGTATTTT.